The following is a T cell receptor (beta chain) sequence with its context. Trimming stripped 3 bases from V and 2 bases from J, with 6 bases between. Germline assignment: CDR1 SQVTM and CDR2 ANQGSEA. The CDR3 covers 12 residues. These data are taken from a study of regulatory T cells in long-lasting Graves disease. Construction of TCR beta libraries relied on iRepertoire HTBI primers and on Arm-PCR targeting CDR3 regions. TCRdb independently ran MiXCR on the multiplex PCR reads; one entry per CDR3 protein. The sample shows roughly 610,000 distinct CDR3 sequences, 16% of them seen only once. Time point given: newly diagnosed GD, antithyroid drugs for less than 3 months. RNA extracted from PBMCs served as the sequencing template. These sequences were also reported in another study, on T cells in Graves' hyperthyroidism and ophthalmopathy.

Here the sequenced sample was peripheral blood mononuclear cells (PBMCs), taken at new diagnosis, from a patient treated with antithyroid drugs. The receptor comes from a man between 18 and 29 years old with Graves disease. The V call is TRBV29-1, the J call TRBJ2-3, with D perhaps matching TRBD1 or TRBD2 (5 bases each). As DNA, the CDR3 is TGCAGCGTTGAGGGGACCACAGATACGCAGTATTTT. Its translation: CSVEGTTDTQYF.